The present TCR beta chain was sequenced within a study of T cells in Graves' hyperthyroidism and ophthalmopathy. Used for diagnoses were clinical symptoms, serum thyroxine and TRAb, thyroid ultrasound and orbital computed tomography. Findings of the study overall: In the blood, most expanded thyroid clonotypes above 0.001 appeared as well.

Regions amplified from RNA transcripts were the TCR beta CDR3 regions. TCR CDR3 regions were first amplified by RT-PCR with HTBI primers. TCRdb itself ran the multiplex PCR reads through MiXCR, one entry per CDR3 protein. The sample yields 330,000 or so distinct CDR3 sequences, approximately 18% seen once. Concerning this clonotype: Its specificity is not known.

The sample taken for sequencing was blood. The sequence was collected from a man aged 50-60 years with Graves' ophthalmopathy.

Here the CDR3 reads CASSPRQGGTNTEAFF. In DNA, the CDR3 is TGTGCCAGCAGCCCTAGACAGGGTGGAACGAACACTGAAGCTTTCTTT. The chain carries TRBV7-9 and TRBJ1-1; 7 bases line up with TRBD1. The CDR3 runs 16 residues. The germline gives CDR1 SEHNR, CDR2 FQNEAQ (reference sequence). The V and J ends lost 5 bases and 1 base, in that order; junction bases with no gene match: 10.